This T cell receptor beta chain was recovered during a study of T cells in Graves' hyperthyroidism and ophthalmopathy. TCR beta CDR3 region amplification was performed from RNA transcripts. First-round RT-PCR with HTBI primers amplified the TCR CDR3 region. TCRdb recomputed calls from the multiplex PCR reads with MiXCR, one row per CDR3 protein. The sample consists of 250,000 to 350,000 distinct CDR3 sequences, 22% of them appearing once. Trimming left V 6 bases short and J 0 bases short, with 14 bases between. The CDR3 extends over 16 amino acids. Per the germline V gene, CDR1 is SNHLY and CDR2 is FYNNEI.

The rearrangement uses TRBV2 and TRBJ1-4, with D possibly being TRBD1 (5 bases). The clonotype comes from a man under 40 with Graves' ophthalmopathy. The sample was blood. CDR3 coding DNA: TGTGCCAGCAGGGGGAGGGGCGCGGCAACTAATGAAAAACTGTTTTTT. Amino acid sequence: CASRGRGAATNEKLFF.